Presented here are 21 T cell receptor beta chains from one specimen sequenced in a study of shared clonotypes between healthy human individuals. Measured with immunoSEQ multiplex PCR; TCRdb has only the in-frame clones, and not every one. Of 450,000 to 600,000 clones listed, 79% are singletons. Material for sequencing was PBMCs. The receptors come from a woman between 40 and 50 years old in good health. Some clones in this sample may be carry-over from other donors' samples.

J is TRBJ2-5 and V is TRBV5-1, with 7 positions matching TRBD1. Germline trimming cut 0 bases from V and 4 bases from J; bases unmatched to any gene: 9. The germline V gene has CDR1 SGHRS and CDR2 YFSETQ. The CDR3 covers 16 residues. The DNA for the CDR3 is TGCGCCAGCAGCTTGGTAGGGACAGATAGAGGAGAGACCCAGTACTTC. This sequence encodes CASSLVGTDRGETQYF.

In its sample, this clone was seen a few times. This chain's CDR3 is CASSFGLAADSDTQYF. CDR3 DNA: TGCGCCAGCAGCTTCGGGCTAGCCGCAGATTCTGATACGCAGTATTTT. The chain is built from TRBV5-1 and TRBJ2-3, with TRBD2 as a possible D gene (5 bases). Germline CDR1 SGHRS, CDR2 YFSETQ. The CDR3 consists of 16 residues. The V and J ends lost 2 bases and 6 bases respectively, with 19 bases between them.

The chain combines TRBV7-9 with TRBJ2-1; D perhaps matches TRBD1 (6 bases). The germline V gene encodes CDR1 SEHNR and CDR2 FQNEAQ (reference sequence). V gave up 8 bases and J gave up 3 bases, with 17 bases separating them. The CDR3 consists of 15 residues. DNA of the CDR3: TGTGCCAGCGCATACCACAGGGAAGTCTACAATGAGCAGTTCTTC. This gives the protein CASAYHREVYNEQFF.

The rearrangement joins TRBV6-5 to TRBJ2-2, with D unresolved. This CDR3 region has 12 residues. V was shortened by 8 bases and J by 0 bases, with 4 bases between the two germline ends. Germline V CDR1 and CDR2: MNHEY, SVGAGI. The CDR3 sequence is CASGSNTGELFF. The CDR3 bases are TGTGCCAGCGGATCGAACACCGGGGAGCTGTTTTTT.

The chain combines TRBV28 with TRBJ1-1; D ambiguous. In germline, CDR1 is MDHEN, CDR2 SYDVKM. The V gene lost 4 bases and the J gene lost 4 bases, with 4 bases spanning the gap. The CDR3 totals 11 residues. This chain's CDR3 is CASSSVTEAFF. DNA for the CDR3: TGTGCCAGCAGTTCGGTCACTGAAGCTTTCTTT.

The chain joins TRBV9 to TRBJ2-3; 8 bases are shared with TRBD2. J lost 2 bases, V lost 4 bases, and 6 bases had no gene match. Germline V lookup: CDR1 SGDLS, CDR2 YYNGEE. This CDR3 is built from 15 residues. CDR3 bases: TGTGCCAGCAGCCCAACTAGCGGCGTCACAGATACGCAGTATTTT. Its translation: CASSPTSGVTDTQYF.

This clone was detected only once. This chain uses TRBV5-4 with TRBJ2-2, with 10 bases aligning to TRBD2. J was trimmed by 3 bases and V by 2 bases; bases with no gene match: 10. Germline CDR1 and CDR2: SGHNT and YYREEE (reference sequence). The CDR3 length is 18 residues. The chain's CDR3 is CASSFFRFGLADTGELFF. DNA of the CDR3: TGTGCCAGCAGCTTCTTTAGGTTTGGACTAGCGGACACCGGGGAGCTGTTTTTT. The complete variable domain, with remaining parts taken from reference TRBV5-4 and TRBJ2-2, reads ETGVTQSPTHLIKTRGQQVTLRCSSQSGHNTVSWYQQALGQGPQFIFQYYREEENGRGNFPPRFSGLQFPNYSSELNVNALELDDSALYLCASSFFRFGLADTGELFFGEGSRLTVL.

This chain's CDR3 is CASSLFGGETQYF. Here the CDR3 DNA reads TGTGCCAGCAGCTTATTCGGGGGAGAGACCCAGTACTTC. J is TRBJ2-5 and V is TRBV7-3, with D possibly TRBD2 on 6 matching bases. V lost 2 bases, J lost 4 bases, and 8 bases lay in between. The germline gives CDR1 SGHTA, CDR2 FQGTGA. The CDR3 is 13 amino acids.

This chain connects TRBV7-3 to TRBJ2-1; no firm D call. The CDR3 totals 15 residues. Germline V gene sequence: CDR1 SGHTA, CDR2 FQGTGA. V lost 5 bases to trimming and J lost 0 bases, with 11 bases between them. CDR3 in DNA: TGTGCCAGCAGCCCCCGGCCGAACTCCTACAATGAGCAGTTCTTC. Translating it yields CASSPRPNSYNEQFF.

This clone was found many times. The chain couples TRBV29-1 to TRBJ2-2; 7 nucleotides line up with TRBD1. Looked up from germline, CDR1 is SQVTM and CDR2 is ANQGSEA. Trimming at V came to 4 bases and at J to 2 bases, leaving 4 bases not matched to a gene. This CDR3 comprises 14 residues. CDR3 sequence reads: CSVVRTGNTGELFF. CDR3 nucleotides: TGCAGCGTTGTTAGGACAGGAAACACCGGGGAGCTGTTTTTT.

A few counts support this clone. The V and J genes are TRBV14 and TRBJ1-1; D not certain. The CDR3 extends over 12 amino acids. Germline CDR1 is SGHDN and CDR2 is FVKESK. V was clipped by 1 base and J by 4 bases, with 4 bases between them. CDR3 DNA: TGTGCCAGCAGCCAAGTACTCACTGAAGCTTTCTTT. Translated, it gives CASSQVLTEAFF.

The chain couples TRBV2 to TRBJ2-5; 7 bases map to TRBD1. The CDR3 extends over 15 amino acids. V was pared by 6 bases and J by 3 bases, with 10 bases of the junction left unmatched. CDR1 and CDR2 (germline): SNHLY, FYNNEI. CDR3 amino acids: CASREQGTREETQYF. In DNA, the CDR3 is TGTGCCAGCAGGGAACAGGGGACCAGGGAAGAGACCCAGTACTTC.

This chain uses TRBV15 with TRBJ2-3, with D uncertain. V lost 0 bases and J lost 5, with 6 bases in between. The CDR3 length is 13 residues. CDR1 and CDR2 (germline): LNHNV, YYDKDF (reference sequence). The DNA for the CDR3 is TGTGCCACCAGCAGAGATCTGGGAGATACGCAGTATTTT. Its translation is CATSRDLGDTQYF.

In its sample, this clone was seen once. The CDR3: CASSSGTGRSTDTQYF. CDR3 coding DNA: TGTGCCAGCAGCTCAGGGACAGGCCGCAGCACAGATACGCAGTATTTT. The gene calls are TRBV11-3 and TRBJ2-3, with 8 bases fitting TRBD1. Trimming took 4 bases from V and 0 from J; bases not matched to a gene: 6. The CDR3 loop spans 16 amino acids. Per germline, CDR1 SGHNT and CDR2 YENEEA.

V usage is TRBV28 and J usage is TRBJ1-2, with 11 bases aligning to TRBD1. CDR1 is MDHEN and CDR2 is SYDVKM in the germline V gene. V lost 2 bases, J lost 0 bases, and 14 bases stayed unmatched. CDR3 length: 20 residues. The CDR3 sequence is CASSLLAAGTGGGPNYGYTF. The CDR3 DNA sequence: TGTGCCAGCAGTTTACTTGCTGCCGGGACAGGGGGGGGTCCTAACTATGGCTACACCTTC.

The chain uses TRBV28 and TRBJ1-4; 9 nucleotides line up with TRBD1. This CDR3 spans 16 amino acids. Trimming at V came to 5 bases and at J to 3 bases, leaving 7 bases not matched to a gene. Germline loops: CDR1 MDHEN, CDR2 SYDVKM. The CDR3 DNA sequence: TGTGCCAGCAGTAGGACAGGGGAACTTTCTAATGAAAAACTGTTTTTT. Protein product: CASSRTGELSNEKLFF.

The chain links TRBV27 to TRBJ2-7; 7 positions match TRBD1. Germline assignment: CDR1 MNHEY and CDR2 SMNVEV (reference sequence). The CDR3 length is 13 residues. V gave up 6 bases and J gave up 5 bases; unmatched junction bases: 7. Written as DNA, the CDR3 is TGTGCCAGCAGACCGACAGGGTGGGACGAGCAGTACTTC. Protein product: CASRPTGWDEQYF.

The rearrangement links TRBV6-1 to TRBJ2-2; D may be TRBD1 or TRBD2 (5 bases each). Germline CDR1 is MNHNS and CDR2 is SASEGT. This CDR3 is built from 14 residues. V gave up 7 bases and J gave up 6 bases, with 15 bases separating them. CDR3 nucleotides: TGTGCCAGCACCCAACCAGGGAGCGCCGGGGAGCTGTTTTTT. Its protein product is CASTQPGSAGELFF.

This rearrangement joins TRBV10-3 to TRBJ1-2; D call uncertain. The CDR3 has 13 amino acids. CDR1 and CDR2 (germline): ENHRY, SYGVKD. Trimming removed 2 bases from V and 7 bases from J, with 11 bases in between. The CDR3 nucleotides are TGTGCCATCAGTGAGCCCAAACGCCCTGGCTACACCTTC. This codes for CAISEPKRPGYTF.

About this clone: A much larger clonotype is one base distant, so this may be a read error. The chain is built from TRBV28 and TRBJ1-2, with D perhaps TRBD1 (5 bases). Germline CDR1 is MDHEN and CDR2 is SYDVKM. The CDR3 covers 13 residues. The CDR3 reads CVSSLVGGNGYTF. For the CDR3, the DNA is TGTGTCAGCAGTTTAGTGGGGGGAAATGGCTACACCTTC.

The chain has TRBV5-1 and TRBJ2-7; TRBD2 might be the D (6 bases). Germline loops: CDR1 SGHRS, CDR2 YFSETQ. This CDR3 is 15 amino acids long. V lost 4 bases to trimming and J lost 2 bases, with 16 bases between them. The CDR3 is CASSPTGTQTYEQYF. In DNA, the CDR3 is TGCGCCAGCAGCCCAACCGGGACTCAGACCTACGAGCAGTACTTC.